This TCR beta chain emerged from a study of cytomegalovirus exposure and HLA in healthy donors. General study results and limits: Some V segments could not be told apart, so they were left out, TRBV6-2 and TRBV6-3 among them. The classifier, whose performance was assessed in both the original and validation cohorts, reportedly diagnosed cytomegalovirus status with high specificity and sensitivity. Analyses of presence/absence relied on an assumption of roughly uniform sequencing depth across donors.

CDR3 length: 14 amino acids. Per germline, CDR1 LGHNT and CDR2 FRNRAP. In the PCR, 60 Vbeta and 13 Jbeta primers were used. Data came from immunoSEQ multiplex PCR; TCRdb stores just in-frame clones and leaves some out. The sample holds 200,000 to 250,000 clones; approximately 80% are singletons and the top ten take roughly 7.4%. Details on this clone: What it binds is not known.

This TCR was recovered from an older woman in good health and CMV-seropositive. The gene calls are TRBV12-5 and TRBJ2-6; maybe TRBD1 (7 bases). The material sequenced was PBMCs. The CDR3 loop is CAPGGTAGANVLTF. Here the CDR3 DNA reads TGTGCCCCAGGGGGGACGGCTGGGGCCAACGTCCTGACTTTC.